Listed here is a single T cell receptor (beta chain). This clone's antigen is unknown. No base qualities exist here, and no much larger clone lies one base off it. TCRbeta CDR3 regions were sequenced with the immunoSEQ Assay. After extraction, genomic DNA underwent amplification by bias-controlled multiplex PCR, followed by high-throughput sequencing. Regarding the original processing steps: To quantify the absolute abundance of each unique TCRbeta CDR3 region, sequences were collapsed and filtered. T cell fraction was estimated by normalizing TCRbeta template counts to usable DNA, which was measured by amplifying reference genes present in all nucleated cells. Repertoire TCRs were annotated as SARS-CoV-2-specific when V gene, CDR3 amino acid sequence and J gene were exactly matched to a known reactive TCR set. The reference SARS-CoV-2 TCR set was derived from MIRA and filtered for enrichment in COVID-19-positive ImmuneCODE repertoires, a step that removed public or cross-reactive TCRs. Based on the MIRA antigens, annotated TCRs were further analysed at the level of specific ORF or position within ORF. Breadth was defined as annotated unique rearrangements over total unique productive rearrangements; depth was the summed frequency of those rearrangements. TCR breadth was compared between groups using two-sided Wilcoxon rank-sum tests. This is the immuneACCESS table as TCRdb keeps it, with only in-frame sequences that have V and J called. A part of the clones is gone; compared with another copy, unresolved V genes explain less than half, and the rest is unexplained. V and J calls and clone size follow that table, whereas D and trimming were derived from the DNA. Within this sample are about 680,000 clones, with about 89% of them counted one time only. Of the sample, over 1.3% falls within the top ten clones.

The label giving this sample's treatment or condition can be read as: about 20 received Ad26.COV2.S at low or high dose, single or two shots; 5 received placebo; per-sample allocation not given. Repertoires of vaccine and placebo recipients were sequenced from samples taken on day 63 after the first injection. In Cohort 1b, more than 20 adults aged 18-55 years were enrolled at a single site in Boston, USA, between 29 July and 7 August 2020. Ad26.COV2.S was a replication-incompetent adenovirus type 26 vector expressing a prefusion-stabilized SARS-CoV-2 spike protein from the original Wuhan strain. CDR1 MGHRA and CDR2 YSYEKL are derived from the germline V gene. The CDR3 sequence holds 16 residues, the cysteine and phenylalanine included. Here the CDR3 DNA is all that survives: 48 bases in frame from base 1. V loses 3 bases of germline sequence and J loses 5 bases, and the interval between the two ends is 16 bases.

This record comes from a study of Ad26.COV2.S vaccination and SARS-CoV-2 variants (dated by TCRdb to the early 2020s). Notes on the research overall: Vaccine-arm donors came from COV1001, a multicentre, randomized, double-blind, placebo-controlled phase I-IIa trial of Ad26.COV2.S in healthy adults. A total of approximately 30 samples were included in the TCR-sequenced set, comprising about 20 Ad26.COV2.S vaccine recipients, 5 placebo recipients and 8 SARS-CoV-2 convalescent individuals. Trial participants were randomized into five groups of five: low-dose or high-dose Ad26.COV2.S given once or twice, or placebo on both occasions. Ad26.COV2.S was given intramuscularly at 5x10^10 or 1x10^11 viral particles, as a single shot or as two shots 56 days apart. Blinding of investigators to trial group allocation was maintained during experiments and outcome assessment. Sequencing of the TCRbeta repertoire served to evaluate the specificity and breadth of SARS-CoV-2-reactive T cell receptors following Ad26.COV2.S vaccination.

Results and caveats for the whole study, not just this receptor: Non-spike TCR breadth was comparable between vaccine and placebo recipients, consistent with the vaccine containing only spike. Spike-specific TCR breadth was higher in Ad26.COV2.S recipients than in placebo recipients (P = 0.0014). After vaccination, substantial breadth of spike-specific CD8+ and CD4+ T cell responses was reported. It was noted by the authors that total T cell responses may have been underestimated by the TCR breadth and depth analyses. The study was not powered to compare responses between vaccine doses or regimens.

The sequence came from a person between 18 and 65 years old who received the Ad26.COV2.S COVID-19 vaccine or a placebo. The sample in question was peripheral blood, obtained in a trial of Ad26.COV2.S vaccine versus placebo. Recombination connected TRBV4-1 to TRBJ1-4, with TRBD1 as a weak D call on 5 bases. The CDR3 sequence is CASSQMGGPANEKLFF. Here is the DNA: TGCGCCAGCAGCCAGATGGGGGGACCGGCGAATGAAAAACTGTTTTTT.